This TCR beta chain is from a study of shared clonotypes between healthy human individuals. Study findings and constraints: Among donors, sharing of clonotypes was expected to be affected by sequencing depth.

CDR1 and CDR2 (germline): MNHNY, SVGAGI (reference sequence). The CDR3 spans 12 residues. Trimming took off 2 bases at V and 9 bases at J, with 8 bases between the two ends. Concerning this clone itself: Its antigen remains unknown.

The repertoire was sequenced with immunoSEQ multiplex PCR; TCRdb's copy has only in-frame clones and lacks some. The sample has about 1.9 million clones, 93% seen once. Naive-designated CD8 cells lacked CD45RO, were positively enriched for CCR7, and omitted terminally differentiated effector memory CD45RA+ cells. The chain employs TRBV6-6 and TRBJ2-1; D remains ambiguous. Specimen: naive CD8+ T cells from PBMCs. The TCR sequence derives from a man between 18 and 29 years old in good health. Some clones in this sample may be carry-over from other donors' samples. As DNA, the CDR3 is TGTGCCAGCAGTTACGGTTTAGTTGAGCAGTTCTTC. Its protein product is CASSYGLVEQFF.